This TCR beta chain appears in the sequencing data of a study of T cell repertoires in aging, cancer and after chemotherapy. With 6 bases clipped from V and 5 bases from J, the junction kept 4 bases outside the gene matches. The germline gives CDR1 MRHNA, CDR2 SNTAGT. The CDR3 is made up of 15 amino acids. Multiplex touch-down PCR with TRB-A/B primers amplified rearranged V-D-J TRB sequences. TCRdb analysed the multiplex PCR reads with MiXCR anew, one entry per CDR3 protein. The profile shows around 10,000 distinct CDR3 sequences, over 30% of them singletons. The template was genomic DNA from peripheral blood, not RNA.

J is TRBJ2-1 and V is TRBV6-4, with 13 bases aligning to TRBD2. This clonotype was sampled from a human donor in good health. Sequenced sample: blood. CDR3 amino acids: CASSGTSGNNNEQFF. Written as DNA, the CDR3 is TGTGCCAGCAGCGGGACTAGCGGGAATAACAATGAGCAGTTCTTC.